These 27 T cell receptor beta chains were all obtained from the same sample, sequenced in a study of blood T cell repertoires in COVID-19. Generated by immunoSEQ multiplex PCR, the TCRdb table keeps only in-frame clones and is missing some. The repertoire holds almost 100,000 clones, with roughly nine tenths as singletons. The sample comprised peripheral blood. The receptors derive from a man aged 50 to 60 with acute or convalescent COVID-19.

The chain uses TRBV6-1 and TRBJ2-1, with 8 bases that match TRBD2. Germline CDR1 and CDR2: MNHNS and SASEGT. V dropped 3 bases and J dropped 15; count of bases not matched to a gene: 10. The length of the CDR3 is 13 residues. In nucleotides, the CDR3 is TGTGCCAGCAGTGATAGGTTAGGGACTAGTCCGTTCTTC. It codes for CASSDRLGTSPFF.

The gene calls are TRBV7-6 and TRBJ1-1; D gene unclear. The V and J ends lost 1 base and 5 bases respectively, with 14 bases between them. Germline values: CDR1 SGHVS, CDR2 FNYEAQ. The length of the CDR3 is 15 residues. The CDR3 DNA reads as TGTGCCAGCAGCTTAGGTCCGGGGTTGGAAACTGAAGCTTTCTTT. Its translation: CASSLGPGLETEAFF.

This chain uses TRBV28 with TRBJ1-5; D is possibly TRBD1 (5 bases). Germline values: CDR1 MDHEN, CDR2 SYDVKM. The CDR3 loop spans 15 amino acids. V was pared by 7 bases and J by 2 bases, with 15 bases between. CDR3: CASKTKGLRNQPQHF. In DNA form, the CDR3 reads TGTGCCAGCAAAACGAAGGGGCTCCGCAATCAGCCCCAGCATTTT.

V and J are TRBV7-2 and TRBJ1-4, with D possibly being TRBD1 (6 bases). Germline V gene sequence: CDR1 SGHTA, CDR2 FQGNSA. CDR3 length: 14 residues. Trimming took 6 bases from V and 6 from J, leaving 14 bases between them. The chain's CDR3 is CASSMRSGDEKLFF. Here the CDR3 DNA reads TGTGCCAGCAGTATGAGGTCAGGGGATGAAAAACTGTTTTTT.

The CDR3 protein is CASSIGLAGGIEQFF. Here the CDR3 DNA reads TGTGCCAGTAGTATAGGACTAGCGGGAGGGATTGAGCAGTTCTTC. J is TRBJ2-1 and V is TRBV19; 14 bases line up with TRBD2. Germline assignment: CDR1 LNHDA and CDR2 SQIVND (reference sequence). Unmatched junction bases numbered 2, after V lost 1 base and J lost 9 bases. This CDR3 spans 15 amino acids. Drawing the rest from reference TRBV19 and TRBJ2-1, the complete variable domain is DGGITQSPKYLFRKEGQNVTLSCEQNLNHDAMYWYRQDPGQGLRLIYYSQIVNDFQKGDIAEGYSVSREKKESFPLTVTSAQKNPTAFYLCASSIGLAGGIEQFFGPGTRLTVL.

This chain links TRBV14 with TRBJ1-2; D not certain. V gave up 4 bases and J gave up 4 bases, with 13 bases separating them. The CDR3 spans 14 residues. In germline, CDR1 is SGHDN, CDR2 FVKESK. CDR3 bases: TGTGCCAGCAGCCTATCCGCGAGAACCTATGGCTACACCTTC. Residues: CASSLSARTYGYTF. The full variable domain, rest sourced from reference TRBV14 and TRBJ1-2, is EAGVTQFPSHSVIEKGQTVTLRCDPISGHDNLYWYRRVMGKEIKFLLHFVKESKQDESGMPNNRFLAERTGGTYSTLKVQPAELEDSGVYFCASSLSARTYGYTFGSGTRLTVV.

The chain links TRBV7-6 to TRBJ1-6; tentatively, D is TRBD1 (5 bases). V lost 6 bases to trimming and J lost 7 bases, with 16 bases between them. The CDR3 extends over 15 amino acids. Germline lookup yields CDR1 SGHVS and CDR2 FNYEAQ. CDR3 sequence reads: CASSKQEGSNSPLHF. CDR3 DNA sequence: TGTGCCAGCAGTAAACAGGAGGGATCGAATTCACCCCTCCACTTT. Filled out from reference TRBV7-6 and TRBJ1-6, the complete variable domain reads GAGVSQSPRYKVTKRGQDVALRCDPISGHVSLYWYRQALGQGPEFLTYFNYEAQQDKSGLPNDRFSAERPEGSISTLTIQRTEQRDSAMYRCASSKQEGSNSPLHFGNGTRLTVT.

The chain is built from TRBV5-1 and TRBJ2-7, with D possibly TRBD2 on 7 matching bases. This CDR3 comprises 20 residues. CDR1 SGHRS and CDR2 YFSETQ come from the germline V gene. Trimming shortened V by 4 bases and J by 0 bases, and 29 bases separated the two germline ends. In DNA, the CDR3 is TGCGCCAGCAGCCGTGGGGGGGGCGGACTGGGATCAGGGAGCTCCTACGAGCAGTACTTC. Translating it yields CASSRGGGGLGSGSSYEQYF. Filled out from reference TRBV5-1 and TRBJ2-7, the complete variable domain reads KAGVTQTPRYLIKTRGQQVTLSCSPISGHRSVSWYQQTPGQGLQFLFEYFSETQRNKGNFPGRFSGRQFSNSRSEMNVSTLELGDSALYLCASSRGGGGLGSGSSYEQYFGPGTRLTVT.

This chain links TRBV5-5 with TRBJ2-3, with a tentative D call TRBD2 (6 bases). The CDR3 runs to 16 residues. The ends were cut back, 4 bases at V and 4 bases at J, with 19 bases in the middle. Germline-derived CDR1 and CDR2 are SGHKS and YYEKEE (reference sequence). The CDR3 region has the DNA TGTGCCAGCAGCCGCATCTCCGGGAGAGGCCCAGATACGCAGTATTTT. It specifies CASSRISGRGPDTQYF.

V gene TRBV12-3 or TRBV12-4 combines with J gene TRBJ1-1; D remains unclear. The CDR3 covers 12 residues. The V end was cut by 0 bases, the J end by 4 bases, with 3 bases between. CDR3: CASSLARTEAFF. The CDR3 bases are TGTGCCAGCAGTTTAGCTCGCACTGAAGCTTTCTTT.

The genes are TRBV7-2 and TRBJ2-2; weak D call: TRBD1 (6 bases). Germline V gives CDR1 SGHTA, CDR2 FQGNSA. The CDR3 spans 15 residues. The germline V and J ends were trimmed by 5 bases and 0 bases, with 10 bases remaining between them. The CDR3 DNA is TGTGCCAGCAGCCGCCAGGGGCCGAACACCGGGGAGCTGTTTTTT. Protein: CASSRQGPNTGELFF.

The rearrangement uses TRBV27 and TRBJ1-4; D is unresolved. Germline lookup yields CDR1 MNHEY and CDR2 SMNVEV (reference sequence). V shed 5 bases and J shed 0 bases, with 7 bases lying between them. The CDR3 length is 14 residues. The CDR3 DNA is TGTGCCAGCAGTGTATACTCAACTAATGAAAAACTGTTTTTT. It translates to CASSVYSTNEKLFF.

The CDR3 loop is CASSAREDRGPDTQYF. CDR3 DNA sequence: TGTGCCAGCAGCGCCCGGGAGGACAGGGGGCCGGATACGCAGTATTTT. The chain is built from TRBV9 and TRBJ2-3, with 11 positions matching TRBD1. Germline CDR1 reads SGDLS; CDR2 reads YYNGEE. The CDR3 is made up of 16 amino acids. Losses at the gene ends were 3 bases for V and 6 bases for J; bases not matched to a gene: 9.

The chain recombines TRBV29-1 with TRBJ2-1; D possibly corresponds to TRBD2 (6 bases). Per germline, CDR1 SQVTM and CDR2 ANQGSEA. V shed 5 bases and J shed 0 bases, with 8 bases lying between them. This CDR3 spans 13 amino acids. CDR3 amino acids: CSVLRDSYNEQFF. The CDR3 nucleotides are TGCAGCGTTCTGCGGGACTCCTACAATGAGCAGTTCTTC.

This sequence joins TRBV4-1 and TRBJ2-1; perhaps TRBD1 as D (5 bases). The CDR3 contains 14 residues. V lost 4 bases, J lost 2 bases, and 9 bases lay in between. CDR1 and CDR2 (germline): MGHRA, YSYEKL. CDR3: CASSPPTAYNEQFF. The DNA of the CDR3 is TGCGCCAGCAGCCCCCCGACAGCCTACAATGAGCAGTTCTTC.

V and J are TRBV21-1 and TRBJ1-1; the table's D call of TRBD1 was not tested on the DNA. TRBV21-1 is a pseudogene. CDR3 length: 14 residues. The CDR3 region has the DNA TGTGCCAGTACGATACAGGGGATAAACACTGAAGCTTTCTTT. Translating it yields CASTIQGINTEAFF.

The chain employs TRBV3-1 (or the pseudogene TRBV3-2) and TRBJ1-1; no clear D. The CDR3 runs 10 residues. Trimming took off 4 bases at V and 11 bases at J, with 8 bases between the two ends. In germline, CDR1 is LGHDT, CDR2 YNNKEL (reference sequence). CDR3 nucleotides: TGTGCCAGCAGCCCTGAGGGTGCTTTCTTT. It translates to CASSPEGAFF.

The J gene is TRBJ2-5, the V gene TRBV10-3; perhaps TRBD2 as D (6 bases). Trimming stripped 6 bases from V and 2 bases from J, with 19 bases between. Germline assignment: CDR1 ENHRY and CDR2 SYGVKD. This CDR3 spans 16 amino acids. The CDR3 reads CAISRAPGLDQETQYF. The CDR3 bases are TGTGCCATCAGCAGGGCTCCGGGACTGGATCAAGAGACCCAGTACTTC.

This sequence joins TRBV24-1 and TRBJ2-1; TRBD2 matches at 8 bases. J gave up 6 bases and V 4 bases, and 10 bases lay outside the gene matches. Germline V gene data show CDR1 as KGHDR and CDR2 as SFDVKD. CDR3 length: 16 amino acids. CDR3 DNA sequence: TGTGCCACCAGTGACTCGACTAGCGAGCACCGCAATGAGCAGTTCTTC. As protein: CATSDSTSEHRNEQFF.

CDR3 loop: CASSQGSGVGALAGGHSNEQFF. The CDR3 DNA reads TGCGCCAGCAGCCAAGGTTCGGGGGTAGGGGCACTAGCGGGAGGGCATTCCAATGAGCAGTTCTTC. This rearrangement joins TRBV4-1 to TRBJ2-1, with 13 nucleotides matching TRBD2. Germline assignment: CDR1 MGHRA and CDR2 YSYEKL. This CDR3 is built from 22 residues. The J segment lost 6 bases and the V segment lost 1 base, leaving 21 bases of the junction unmatched.

CDR3 sequence reads: CAWSASGRPQFF. CDR3 nucleotide sequence: TGTGCCTGGAGTGCTAGCGGGAGGCCCCAGTTCTTC. The chain has TRBV30 and TRBJ2-1; 11 bases line up with TRBD2. CDR3 length: 12 amino acids. CDR1 GTSNPN and CDR2 SVGIG come from the germline V gene (reference sequence). The V segment lost 1 base and the J segment 13 bases; nucleotides outside the gene matches: 3.

This clone was recorded only once. This rearrangement joins TRBV9 to TRBJ2-1, with TRBD2 as a possible D gene (5 bases). Trimming took 4 bases from V and 8 from J, leaving 13 bases between them. Germline V gene lookup returns CDR1 SGDLS and CDR2 YYNGEE. The CDR3 is 13 residues long. The CDR3 coding sequence is TGTGCCAGCAGCCCCAGGACTTCTTATGAGCAGTTCTTC. It translates to CASSPRTSYEQFF.

Details on this clone: The identical CDR3 is also encoded by other nucleotide sequences in the sample. The rearrangement links TRBV18 to TRBJ1-1; D unresolved. Germline CDR1 KGHSH, CDR2 LQKENI. V dropped 6 bases and J dropped 3 bases, with 14 bases sitting between them. The CDR3 contains 14 residues. The CDR3 region is CASSPRTGDTEAFF. DNA for the CDR3: TGTGCCAGCTCCCCCCGGACGGGAGACACTGAAGCTTTCTTT.

V is TRBV18 and J is TRBJ1-2; D remains unclear. The germline V gene has CDR1 KGHSH and CDR2 LQKENI. The V and J ends lost 1 base and 8 bases respectively, with 8 bases between them. This CDR3 is 12 amino acids long. The CDR3 bases are TGTGCCAGCTCACCACGGGAGGGCGGCTACACCTTC. It codes for CASSPREGGYTF.

V and J are TRBV2 and TRBJ2-6, with D possibly being TRBD1 (5 bases). Germline CDR1 reads SNHLY; CDR2 reads FYNNEI. V gave up 6 bases and J gave up 0 bases, with 18 bases separating them. The length of the CDR3 is 18 residues. The CDR3 loop is CASSYTGAAHSGANVLTF. CDR3 DNA sequence: TGTGCCAGCAGCTATACTGGGGCAGCCCACTCTGGGGCCAACGTCCTGACTTTC.

This sequence joins TRBV19 and TRBJ1-2; D is possibly TRBD1 (6 bases). This CDR3 is 11 amino acids long. Germline V gene lookup returns CDR1 LNHDA and CDR2 SQIVND (reference sequence). V was pared by 8 bases and J by 2 bases, with 6 bases between. Here the CDR3 DNA reads TGTGCCAGTGGACAGAACTATGGCTACACCTTC. It specifies CASGQNYGYTF.

This clone was observed a handful of times. This chain links TRBV7-3 with TRBJ2-3, with D unclear. Trimming took 0 bases from V and 3 from J, leaving 10 bases between them. The CDR3 extends over 15 amino acids. Germline lookup yields CDR1 SGHTA and CDR2 FQGTGA. In DNA, the CDR3 is TGTGCCAGCAGCTTAACGTACTCTAGAACAGATACGCAGTATTTT. This gives the protein CASSLTYSRTDTQYF. The full variable domain, with the rest looked up from reference TRBV7-3 and TRBJ2-3, is GAGVSQTPSNKVTEKGKYVELRCDPISGHTALYWYRQSLGQGPEFLIYFQGTGAADDSGLPNDRFFAVRPEGSVSTLKIQRTERGDSAVYLCASSLTYSRTDTQYFGPGTRLTVL.